This entry lists 9 T cell receptor beta chains sequenced from one sample in a study of blood T cell repertoires in COVID-19. Measured with immunoSEQ multiplex PCR; TCRdb has only the in-frame clones, and not every one. The profile shows fewer than 400,000 clones, around nine tenths of them singletons. Sequenced sample: PBMCs or T cells enriched from blood (not recorded which). The receptors were gathered from a man in his sixties who had recovered from COVID-19.

The chain employs TRBV10-3 and TRBJ2-7; D gene uncertain. The CDR3 loop spans 13 amino acids. Trimming removed 5 bases at V and 6 bases at J, with 14 bases between. The germline CDR1 and CDR2 sequences are ENHRY and SYGVKD. CDR3 residues: CAISLQPASEQYF. The CDR3 bases are TGTGCCATCAGTTTACAGCCGGCCTCCGAGCAGTACTTC.

This clone came up once. The chain has TRBV7-2 and TRBJ1-3; D might be TRBD1 (6 bases). Deletions cut 4 bases from V and 2 bases from J, with 12 bases between. This CDR3 contains 15 residues. The germline CDR1 and CDR2 sequences are SGHTA and FQGNSA. This chain's CDR3 is CASSSKQGTGNTIYF. As DNA, the CDR3 is TGTGCCAGCAGCTCAAAACAGGGAACTGGAAACACCATATATTTT. The full variable domain, completed using reference TRBV7-2 and TRBJ1-3, is GAGVSQSPSNKVTEKGKDVELRCDPISGHTALYWYRQSLGQGLEFLIYFQGNSAPDKSGLPSDRFSAERTGGSVSTLTIQRTQQEDSAVYLCASSSKQGTGNTIYFGEGSWLTVV.

Details on this clone: This same CDR3 is encoded by further DNA sequences in the sample. The chain combines TRBV5-1 with TRBJ1-1; D is undetermined. The CDR3 has 14 residues. Germline CDR1 SGHRS, CDR2 YFSETQ. V was pared by 0 bases and J by 1 base, with 7 bases between. Written as DNA, the CDR3 is TGCGCCAGCAGCTTGGCCGGGTCGAACACTGAAGCTTTCTTT. Translated, it gives CASSLAGSNTEAFF. Drawing the rest from reference TRBV5-1 and TRBJ1-1, the complete variable domain is KAGVTQTPRYLIKTRGQQVTLSCSPISGHRSVSWYQQTPGQGLQFLFEYFSETQRNKGNFPGRFSGRQFSNSRSEMNVSTLELGDSALYLCASSLAGSNTEAFFGQGTRLTVV.

This chain joins TRBV28 and TRBJ1-6, with TRBD1 identical over 9 bases. V lost 5 bases to trimming and J lost 9 bases; unmatched junction nucleotides: 5. The CDR3 consists of 14 residues. Germline-derived CDR1 and CDR2 are MDHEN and SYDVKM. The CDR3 reads CASSRDRVRSPLHF. The CDR3 DNA sequence: TGTGCCAGCAGTCGGGACAGGGTTCGTTCACCCCTCCACTTT.

J is TRBJ2-7 and V is TRBV5-5, with D perhaps TRBD2 (5 bases). The ends were cut back, 1 base at V and 6 bases at J, with 11 bases in the middle. The length of the CDR3 is 13 residues. Germline V lookup: CDR1 SGHKS, CDR2 YYEKEE (reference sequence). The CDR3 loop reads CASSLSGGSEQYF. The CDR3 DNA reads TGTGCCAGCAGCTTGAGCGGCGGTTCCGAGCAGTACTTC. Together with reference TRBV5-5 and TRBJ2-7, the CDR3 gives the full variable domain: DAGVTQSPTHLIKTRGQQVTLRCSPISGHKSVSWYQQVLGQGPQFIFQYYEKEERGRGNFPDRFSARQFPNYSSELNVNALLLGDSALYLCASSLSGGSEQYFGPGTRLTVT.

The chain carries TRBV4-3 and TRBJ1-6, with D possibly TRBD1 on 5 matching bases. V lost 0 bases, J lost 4 bases, and 16 bases lay in between. Germline-derived CDR1 and CDR2 are LGHNA and YSLEER. This CDR3 is built from 18 residues. The CDR3 DNA sequence: TGCGCCAGCAGCCAAGATCTTACCAGGGCGGGGTATAATTCACCCCTCCACTTT. This sequence encodes CASSQDLTRAGYNSPLHF.

The V call is TRBV6-6, the J call TRBJ2-3; 7 positions match TRBD2. The V gene end was trimmed by 6 bases and the J gene end by 3 bases; junction bases not matched to a gene: 3. The CDR3 extends over 13 amino acids. The germline CDR1 and CDR2 sequences are MNHNY and SVGAGI (reference sequence). The CDR3 DNA reads TGTGCCAGCAGGCTAGCGGCAACAGATACGCAGTATTTT. It codes for CASRLAATDTQYF.

The J gene is TRBJ2-7, the V gene TRBV4-2, with 12 bases aligning to TRBD2. V gave up 3 bases and J gave up 4 bases; unmatched junction bases: 4. The germline CDR1 and CDR2 sequences are LGHNA and YNFKEQ. The CDR3 length is 15 residues. CDR3 DNA sequence: TGTGCCAGCAGCCACCGACTAGCGGGAGCTTACGAGCAGTACTTC. Its protein product is CASSHRLAGAYEQYF.

The genes are TRBV3-1 (or the pseudogene TRBV3-2) and TRBJ1-1; no reliable D call. From germline, CDR1 is LGHDT and CDR2 YNNKEL (reference sequence). V was clipped by 2 bases and J by 1 base, with 11 bases between them. The CDR3 has 15 residues. CDR3 protein: CASSQPGPGNTEAFF. CDR3 DNA: TGTGCCAGCAGCCAACCCGGCCCAGGGAACACTGAAGCTTTCTTT.